The present TCR beta chain was sequenced within a study of regulatory T cells in long-lasting Graves disease. Study observations and caveats: The small sample size may have reduced accuracy.

According to the study, TCR beta libraries were built with iRepertoire HTBI primers and CDR3-region Arm-PCR. TCRdb re-called the multiplex PCR reads through MiXCR, storing one row per CDR3 protein. The sample carries 600,000 to 850,000 distinct CDR3 sequences, about 32% recorded once. Points on this clonotype: Its target is not known.

Between the trimmed V and J ends, which lost 5 bases and 6 bases, there was a span of 16 bases. Germline V gene data show CDR1 as SGHAT and CDR2 as FQDESV (reference sequence). The CDR3 is 14 amino acids. Time point defined: persistent/refractory GD, antithyroid drugs over 5 years with positive TRAb. Following extraction of RNA from PBMCs, that RNA was used to make the TCR library. Sample: peripheral blood mononuclear cells (PBMCs), taken when the disease was refractory, from a patient treated with antithyroid drugs. This receptor was identified in a female donor with Graves disease. The rearrangement links TRBV11-1 to TRBJ1-2; D is possibly TRBD1 (6 bases). CDR3 loop: CASSDRSGGNGYTF. The CDR3 DNA is TGTGCCAGCAGCGACCGATCGGGGGGCAATGGCTACACCTTC.